This passage covers 8 T cell receptor beta chains from one sample sequenced in a study of shared clonotypes between healthy human individuals. Naive CD8 cells, CD45RO-negative and positively selected for CCR7, excluded terminally differentiated effector memory CD45RA+ cells. Using immunoSEQ multiplex PCR, the repertoire was profiled, and TCRdb retains in-frame clones only, with some absent. This sample has about 2.2 million clones; just over 90% occur once, and the top ten carry more than 1.5%. Sequenced: naive CD8+ T cells from PBMCs. The receptors come from a man in his late teens or twenties in good health. Some clones in this sample may be carry-over from other donors' samples.

The rearrangement joins TRBV2 to TRBJ2-3, with 7 bases fitting TRBD2. The ends lost 7 bases at V and 6 bases at J; junction bases unmatched: 7. Per germline, CDR1 SNHLY and CDR2 FYNNEI. The CDR3 extends over 13 amino acids. This CDR3 is CASKGRAGDTQYF. The CDR3 DNA follows: TGTGCCAGCAAGGGGAGGGCCGGGGATACGCAGTATTTT.

The CDR3 spells CASSVVWSAALYEQYF. The DNA for the CDR3 is TGTGCCAGCAGCGTAGTCTGGTCAGCAGCTCTATACGAGCAGTACTTC. The rearrangement joins TRBV9 to TRBJ2-7; D is unresolved. Germline CDR1 is SGDLS and CDR2 is YYNGEE. This CDR3 contains 16 residues. V gave up 0 bases and J gave up 4 bases, with 17 bases separating them.

This clone was counted a single time. This rearrangement joins TRBV6-1 to TRBJ2-1; either TRBD1 or TRBD2 may supply D (5 bases each). The germline V and J ends were trimmed by 0 bases and 0 bases, with 12 bases remaining between them. This CDR3 region has 17 residues. Germline V gene lookup returns CDR1 MNHNS and CDR2 SASEGT. The DNA for the CDR3 is TGTGCCAGCAGTGAAGCGCTTGGGGGAGCCTCCTACAATGAGCAGTTCTTC. Translating gives CASSEALGGASYNEQFF.

This chain links TRBV9 with TRBJ2-7; TRBD2 matches at 11 bases. This CDR3 is built from 15 residues. Germline V lookup: CDR1 SGDLS, CDR2 YYNGEE. J was trimmed by 7 bases and V by 3 bases; bases with no gene match: 9. DNA of the CDR3: TGTGCCAGCAGCGAACGGGGGACTAGCGGCACGGAGCAGTACTTC. It encodes CASSERGTSGTEQYF. The variable domain in full, with the rest retrieved from reference TRBV9 and TRBJ2-7, is DSGVTQTPKHLITATGQRVTLRCSPRSGDLSVYWYQQSLDQGLQFLIQYYNGEERAKGNILERFSAQQFPDLHSELNLSSLELGDSALYFCASSERGTSGTEQYFGPGTRLTVT.

Comments on this clone: Other DNA sequences in this sample translate to the same CDR3. The V call is TRBV6-6, the J call TRBJ2-7; 8 positions match TRBD2. This CDR3 has 14 residues. Germline CDR1 MNHNY, CDR2 SVGAGI (reference sequence). V gave up 0 bases and J gave up 3 bases; unmatched junction bases: 1. DNA for the CDR3: TGTGCCAGCAGTTACTCCCGGGGGGGCTACGAGCAGTACTTC. Its protein is CASSYSRGGYEQYF.

About this clone itself: This sample includes further DNA sequences coding for the same CDR3. This chain joins TRBV7-6 and TRBJ1-2; a weak D match, TRBD1 (5 bases). The germline V and J ends were trimmed by 5 bases and 3 bases, with 10 bases remaining between them. CDR3 length: 13 residues. The germline CDR1 and CDR2 sequences are SGHVS and FNYEAQ. The CDR3 bases are TGTGCCAGCAGCAGAGGGACCGACTATGGCTACACCTTC. Translated: CASSRGTDYGYTF.

The chain employs TRBV9 and TRBJ1-2; tentatively, D is TRBD1 (6 bases). CDR1 and CDR2 from the germline V gene are SGDLS and YYNGEE. CDR3 size: 16 residues. Trimming removed 4 bases from V and 0 bases from J, with 16 bases in between. The CDR3 sequence: CASSLGKGGSNYGYTF. As DNA, the CDR3 is TGTGCCAGCAGCCTCGGAAAGGGGGGCTCTAACTATGGCTACACCTTC.

Notes on this clone: The sample has other DNA sequences that encode this CDR3 too. The chain combines TRBV28 with TRBJ1-5; D ambiguous. Trimming stripped 3 bases from V and 1 base from J, with 4 bases between. Germline V gene lookup returns CDR1 MDHEN and CDR2 SYDVKM. The CDR3 runs 13 residues. The CDR3 sequence: CASSFGSNQPQHF. CDR3 DNA: TGTGCCAGCAGTTTTGGGAGCAATCAGCCCCAGCATTTT.